The present T cell receptor (beta chain) was sequenced within a study of cytomegalovirus exposure and HLA in healthy donors. As to this clone: Its antigen is still unknown.

The CDR3 is 15 residues long. Germline lookup yields CDR1 GTSNPN and CDR2 SVGIG (reference sequence). The V end was cut by 4 bases, the J end by 5 bases, with 20 bases between. The PCR employed 60 Vbeta primers together with 13 Jbeta primers. Data came from immunoSEQ multiplex PCR; TCRdb stores just in-frame clones and leaves some out. The sample shows about 200,000 clones, over 75% of them seen only once. Study findings and constraints: Researchers reportedly found TCR beta sequences accurately predicted most subjects' HLA-A and HLA-B alleles.

Specimen: PBMCs. This sequence joins TRBV30 and TRBJ1-2; TRBD1 is a possible D gene (5 bases). The TCR originated in a man younger than 35 in good health and CMV-seronegative. This chain's CDR3 is CAWKGEVGPRYGYTF. The DNA for the CDR3 is TGTGCCTGGAAAGGGGAGGTGGGTCCTAGGTATGGCTACACCTTC.